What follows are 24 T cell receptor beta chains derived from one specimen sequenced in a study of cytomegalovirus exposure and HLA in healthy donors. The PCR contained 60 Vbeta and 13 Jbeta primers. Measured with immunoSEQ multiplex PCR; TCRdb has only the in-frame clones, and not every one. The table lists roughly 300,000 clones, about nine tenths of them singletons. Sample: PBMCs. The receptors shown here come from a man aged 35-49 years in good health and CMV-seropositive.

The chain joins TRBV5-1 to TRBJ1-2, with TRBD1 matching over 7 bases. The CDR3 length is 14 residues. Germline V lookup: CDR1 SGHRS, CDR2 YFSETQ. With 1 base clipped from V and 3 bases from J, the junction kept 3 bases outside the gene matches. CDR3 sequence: CASSLTGADYGYTF. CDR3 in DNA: TGCGCCAGCAGCTTGACAGGGGCGGACTATGGCTACACCTTC.

The CDR3 protein is CAISGTGPGGYEQYF. The CDR3 bases are TGTGCCATCAGCGGGACAGGGCCTGGGGGCTACGAGCAGTACTTC. The gene calls are TRBV2 and TRBJ2-7; TRBD1 matches 9 bases. CDR1 is SNHLY, CDR2 FYNNEI, per germline. The trim removed 10 bases at V and 3 bases at J, leaving 13 bases unmatched. The CDR3 sequence is 15 residues long.

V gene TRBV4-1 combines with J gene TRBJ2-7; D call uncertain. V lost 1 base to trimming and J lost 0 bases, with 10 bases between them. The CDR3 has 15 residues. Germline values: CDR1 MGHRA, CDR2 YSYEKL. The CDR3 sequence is CASSQVDRSSYEQYF. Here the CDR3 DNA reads TGCGCCAGCAGCCAAGTAGATCGGAGCTCCTACGAGCAGTACTTC.

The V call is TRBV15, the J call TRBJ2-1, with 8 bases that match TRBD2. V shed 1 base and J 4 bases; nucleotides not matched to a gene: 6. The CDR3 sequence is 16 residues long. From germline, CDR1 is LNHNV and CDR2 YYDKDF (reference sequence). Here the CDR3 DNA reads TGTGCCACCAGCAGAGGAGAGACTAGCGTTTACAATGAGCAGTTCTTC. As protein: CATSRGETSVYNEQFF.

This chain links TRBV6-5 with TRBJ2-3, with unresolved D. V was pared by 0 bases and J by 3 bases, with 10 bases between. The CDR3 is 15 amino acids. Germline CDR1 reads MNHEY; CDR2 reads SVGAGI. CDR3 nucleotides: TGTGCCAGCAGTTACTCGCTCCGGCGGACAGATACGCAGTATTTT. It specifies CASSYSLRRTDTQYF.

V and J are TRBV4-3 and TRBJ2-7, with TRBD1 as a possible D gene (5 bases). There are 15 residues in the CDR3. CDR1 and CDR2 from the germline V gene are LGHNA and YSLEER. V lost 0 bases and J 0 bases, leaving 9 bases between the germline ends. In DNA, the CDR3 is TGCGCCAGCAGCCAAGATGGGGCTAGCTCCTACGAGCAGTACTTC. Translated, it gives CASSQDGASSYEQYF.

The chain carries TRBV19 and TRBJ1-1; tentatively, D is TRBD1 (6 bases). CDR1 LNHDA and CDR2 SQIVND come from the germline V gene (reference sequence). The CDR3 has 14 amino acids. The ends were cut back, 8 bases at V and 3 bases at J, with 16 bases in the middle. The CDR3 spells CASRRAGDDTEAFF. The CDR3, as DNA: TGTGCCAGTCGTCGGGCAGGGGACGACACTGAAGCTTTCTTT.

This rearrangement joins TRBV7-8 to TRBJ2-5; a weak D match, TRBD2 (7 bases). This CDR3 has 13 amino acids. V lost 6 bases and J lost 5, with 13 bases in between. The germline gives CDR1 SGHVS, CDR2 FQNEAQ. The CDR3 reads CASRPRGGETQYF. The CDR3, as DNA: TGTGCCAGCAGGCCAAGGGGGGGGGAGACCCAGTACTTC.

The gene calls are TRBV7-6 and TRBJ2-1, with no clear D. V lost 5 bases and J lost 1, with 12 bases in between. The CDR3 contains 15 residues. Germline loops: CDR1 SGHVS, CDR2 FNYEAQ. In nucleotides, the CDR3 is TGTGCCAGCAGCCCCAGTACAGCTTCCTACAATGAGCAGTTCTTC. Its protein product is CASSPSTASYNEQFF. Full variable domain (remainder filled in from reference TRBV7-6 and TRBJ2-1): GAGVSQSPRYKVTKRGQDVALRCDPISGHVSLYWYRQALGQGPEFLTYFNYEAQQDKSGLPNDRFSAERPEGSISTLTIQRTEQRDSAMYRCASSPSTASYNEQFFGPGTRLTVL.

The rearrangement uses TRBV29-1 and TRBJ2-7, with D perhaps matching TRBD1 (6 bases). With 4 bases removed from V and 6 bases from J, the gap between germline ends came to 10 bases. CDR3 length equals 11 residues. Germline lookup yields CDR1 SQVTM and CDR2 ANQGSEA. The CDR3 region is CSVVGAREQYF. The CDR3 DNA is TGCAGCGTTGTGGGGGCGCGCGAGCAGTACTTC.

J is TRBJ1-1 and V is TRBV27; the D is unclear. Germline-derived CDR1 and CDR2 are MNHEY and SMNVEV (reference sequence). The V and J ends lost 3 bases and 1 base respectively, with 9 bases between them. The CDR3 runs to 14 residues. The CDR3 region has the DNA TGTGCCAGCAGTTTCAGCGCGGGGAACACTGAAGCTTTCTTT. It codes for CASSFSAGNTEAFF.

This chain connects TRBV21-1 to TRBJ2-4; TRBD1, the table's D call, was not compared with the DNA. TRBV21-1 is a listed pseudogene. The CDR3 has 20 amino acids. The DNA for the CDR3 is TGTGCCAGCAGCACGAATACAGCTCCCGATGGCTGTGTAGCCAAAAACATTCAGTACTTC. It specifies CASSTNTAPDGCVAKNIQYF.

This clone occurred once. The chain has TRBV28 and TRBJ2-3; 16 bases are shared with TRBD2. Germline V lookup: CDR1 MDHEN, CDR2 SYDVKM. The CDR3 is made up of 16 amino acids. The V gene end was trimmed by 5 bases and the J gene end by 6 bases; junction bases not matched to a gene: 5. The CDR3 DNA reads TGTGCCAGCAGTCTCCCGGGACTAGCGGGAGGGGATACGCAGTATTTT. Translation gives CASSLPGLAGGDTQYF.

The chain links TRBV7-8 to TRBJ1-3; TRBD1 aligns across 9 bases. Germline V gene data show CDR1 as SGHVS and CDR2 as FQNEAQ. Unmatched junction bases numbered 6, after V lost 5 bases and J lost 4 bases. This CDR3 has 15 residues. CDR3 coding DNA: TGTGCCAGCAGCCCTTGGACAGGGGCAGGAAACACCATATATTTT. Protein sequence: CASSPWTGAGNTIYF.

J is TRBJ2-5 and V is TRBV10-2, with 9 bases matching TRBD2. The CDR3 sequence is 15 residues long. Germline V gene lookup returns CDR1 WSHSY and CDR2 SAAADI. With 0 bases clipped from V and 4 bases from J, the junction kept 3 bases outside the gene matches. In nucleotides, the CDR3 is TGCGCCAGCAGTGAGTCGCTAGCGGGACGAGAGACCCAGTACTTC. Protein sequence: CASSESLAGRETQYF.

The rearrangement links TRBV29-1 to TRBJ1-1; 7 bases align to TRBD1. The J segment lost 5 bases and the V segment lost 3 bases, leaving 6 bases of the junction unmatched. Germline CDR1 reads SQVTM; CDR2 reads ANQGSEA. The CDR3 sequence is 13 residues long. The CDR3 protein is CSVDPGGGTEAFF. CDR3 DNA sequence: TGCAGCGTTGATCCAGGGGGAGGAACTGAAGCTTTCTTT.

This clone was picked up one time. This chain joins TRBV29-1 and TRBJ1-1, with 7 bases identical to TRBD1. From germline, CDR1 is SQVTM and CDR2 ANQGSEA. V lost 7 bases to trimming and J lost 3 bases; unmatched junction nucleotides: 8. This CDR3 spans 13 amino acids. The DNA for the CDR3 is TGCAGCGCCACGACAGGGTTGGACACTGAAGCTTTCTTT. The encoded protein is CSATTGLDTEAFF.

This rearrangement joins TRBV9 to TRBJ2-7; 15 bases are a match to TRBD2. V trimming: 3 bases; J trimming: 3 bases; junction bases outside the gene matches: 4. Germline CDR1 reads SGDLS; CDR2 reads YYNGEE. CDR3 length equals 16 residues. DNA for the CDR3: TGTGCCAGCAGCGAGGGGACTAGCGGGAGGATCTACGAGCAGTACTTC. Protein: CASSEGTSGRIYEQYF.

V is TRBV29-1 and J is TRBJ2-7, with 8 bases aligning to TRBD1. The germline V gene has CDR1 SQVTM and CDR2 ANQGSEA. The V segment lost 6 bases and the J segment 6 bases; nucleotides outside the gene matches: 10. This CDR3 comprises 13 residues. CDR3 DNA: TGCAGCGTCCTCCCGGGCAGGGGGCGCGAGCAGTACTTC. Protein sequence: CSVLPGRGREQYF.

CDR3 DNA: TGTGCCAGTAGTATAAGGTCCGGGGACAGAGAAAAACTGTTTTTT. This encodes CASSIRSGDREKLFF. The rearrangement joins TRBV19 to TRBJ1-4; 7 bases agree with TRBD1. After removal of 2 bases from V and 8 bases from J, the junction contained 8 bases not matched to a gene. Germline CDR1 and CDR2: LNHDA and SQIVND (reference sequence). The CDR3 runs to 15 residues.

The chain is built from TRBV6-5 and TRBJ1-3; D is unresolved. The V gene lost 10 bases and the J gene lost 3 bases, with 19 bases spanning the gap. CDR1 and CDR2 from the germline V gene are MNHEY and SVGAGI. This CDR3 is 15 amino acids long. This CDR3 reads CAIAPNSHYGNTIYF. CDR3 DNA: TGTGCCATCGCACCTAATTCCCACTATGGAAACACCATATATTTT.

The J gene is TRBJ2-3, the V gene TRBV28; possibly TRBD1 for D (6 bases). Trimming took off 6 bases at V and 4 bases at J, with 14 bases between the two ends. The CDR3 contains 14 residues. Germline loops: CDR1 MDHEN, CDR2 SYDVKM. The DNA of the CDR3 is TGTGCCAGCAGGCCCAGGGGAGAGGCAGATACGCAGTATTTT. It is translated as CASRPRGEADTQYF.

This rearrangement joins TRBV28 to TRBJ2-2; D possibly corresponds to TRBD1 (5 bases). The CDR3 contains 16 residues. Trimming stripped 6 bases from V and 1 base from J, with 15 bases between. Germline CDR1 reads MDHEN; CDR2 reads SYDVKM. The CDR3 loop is CASSPTTQGNTGELFF. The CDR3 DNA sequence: TGTGCCAGCAGCCCGACAACTCAGGGGAACACCGGGGAGCTGTTTTTT.

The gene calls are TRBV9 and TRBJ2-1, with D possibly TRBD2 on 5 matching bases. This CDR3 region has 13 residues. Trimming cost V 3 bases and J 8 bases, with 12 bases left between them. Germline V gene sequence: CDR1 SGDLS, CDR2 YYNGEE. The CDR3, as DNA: TGTGCCAGCAGCGCCCGACTCGGGGATGAGCAGTTCTTC. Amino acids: CASSARLGDEQFF.